This TCR beta chain was sequenced during a study of OX40 agonist ivuxolimab in advanced cancers. Germline V CDR1 and CDR2: LGHNA, YSLEER. This CDR3 contains 14 residues. Trimming removed 1 base at V and 0 bases at J, with 6 bases between. Measured with immunoSEQ multiplex PCR; TCRdb has only the in-frame clones, and not every one. The data hold roughly 97,000 clones, with 85% to 90% observed a single time. The chain has TRBV4-3 and TRBJ1-2; D uncertain. The receptor was derived from an adult with an advanced solid tumor such as melanoma, head and neck, liver or kidney cancer. The sample was CD4+ or CD8+ T cells sorted from blood, taken in a trial of the OX40 agonist ivuxolimab. The CDR3 DNA follows: TGCGCCAGCAGCCAAGGACCAGCTAACTATGGCTACACCTTC. As protein: CASSQGPANYGYTF.